The next 9 T cell receptor beta chains were all read from a single sample in a study of cytomegalovirus exposure and HLA in healthy donors. Profiling relied on immunoSEQ multiplex PCR, and the TCRdb table lists in-frame clones only, not all of them. The data hold some 160,000 clones, with 88% observed a single time. Sequences were obtained from PBMCs. The origin of the receptors is a young man in good health and CMV-seronegative.

The chain joins TRBV6-5 to TRBJ1-5; D is possibly TRBD1 (5 bases). CDR3 length: 13 amino acids. From germline, CDR1 is MNHEY and CDR2 SVGAGI. V lost 5 bases to trimming and J lost 6 bases, with 11 bases between them. The CDR3 coding sequence is TGTGCCAGCAGTACTCGCGGGGGTCAGCCCCAGCATTTT. It is translated as CASSTRGGQPQHF.

The genes are TRBV27 and TRBJ2-1; 13 bases match TRBD2. This CDR3 is 18 amino acids long. Germline assignment: CDR1 MNHEY and CDR2 SMNVEV (reference sequence). The trim removed 5 bases at V and 6 bases at J, leaving 13 bases unmatched. The CDR3 coding sequence is TGTGCCAGCAGTCCCAGGACTAGCGGGAGCCCCGGGGGCAATGAGCAGTTCTTC. Its translation: CASSPRTSGSPGGNEQFF.

This clone came up once. CDR3 sequence reads: CASSLAVEGYNEQFF. CDR3 DNA sequence: TGTGCCAGCTCCCTGGCGGTAGAGGGATACAATGAGCAGTTCTTC. The rearrangement links TRBV18 to TRBJ2-1; possible D gene TRBD2, 5 bases. This CDR3 comprises 15 residues. V lost 6 bases to trimming and J lost 4 bases, with 16 bases between them. Germline-derived CDR1 and CDR2 are KGHSH and LQKENI.

The rearrangement links TRBV7-8 to TRBJ2-7; TRBD2 agrees at 11 bases. There are 15 residues in the CDR3. J lost 2 bases, V lost 7 bases, and 7 bases had no gene match. Germline V gene lookup returns CDR1 SGHVS and CDR2 FQNEAQ. The CDR3 is CASKPGLADTYEQYF. The CDR3 DNA reads as TGTGCCAGCAAACCGGGACTAGCGGACACCTACGAGCAGTACTTC. Full variable domain (rest looked up from reference TRBV7-8 and TRBJ2-7): GAGVSQSPRYKVAKRGQDVALRCDPISGHVSLFWYQQALGQGPEFLTYFQNEAQLDKSGLPSDRFFAERPEGSVSTLKIQRTQQEDSAVYLCASKPGLADTYEQYFGPGTRLTVT.

Here the CDR3 reads CASSRDSLNTEAFF. The CDR3 bases are TGTGCCAGTAGCCGGGACAGCCTGAACACTGAAGCTTTCTTT. The rearrangement uses TRBV19 and TRBJ1-1; 7 nucleotides agree with TRBD1. Losses at the gene ends were 6 bases for V and 0 bases for J; bases not matched to a gene: 4. The CDR3 totals 14 residues. Germline CDR1 reads LNHDA; CDR2 reads SQIVND (reference sequence).

This chain uses TRBV10-3 with TRBJ2-7; 8 nucleotides agree with TRBD1. Germline CDR1 reads ENHRY; CDR2 reads SYGVKD. J gave up 5 bases and V 0 bases, and 9 bases lay outside the gene matches. The CDR3 totals 16 residues. The CDR3 reads CAISESGGRGQNEQYF. The CDR3 coding sequence is TGTGCCATCAGTGAGTCTGGGGGCAGGGGGCAAAACGAGCAGTACTTC.

V usage is TRBV7-9 and J usage is TRBJ1-1, with D uncertain. V dropped 2 bases and J dropped 4 bases, with 8 bases sitting between them. The germline CDR1 and CDR2 sequences are SEHNR and FQNEAQ (reference sequence). CDR3 length: 13 residues. In nucleotides, the CDR3 is TGTGCCAGCAGCTTACAGGAAACCACTGAAGCTTTCTTT. Protein: CASSLQETTEAFF.

The rearrangement links TRBV10-3 to TRBJ1-1; D is perhaps TRBD1 (5 bases). V was clipped by 0 bases and J by 0 bases, with 8 bases between them. This CDR3 is built from 15 residues. Germline values: CDR1 ENHRY, CDR2 SYGVKD. The CDR3 nucleotides are TGTGCCATCAGTGAGTCTGACAGACTGAACACTGAAGCTTTCTTT. Protein product: CAISESDRLNTEAFF.

The chain joins TRBV6-1 to TRBJ1-5; D uncertain. Trimming pared 8 bases from V and 4 bases from J, leaving 15 bases between. The germline gives CDR1 MNHNS, CDR2 SASEGT. CDR3 length: 14 residues. The CDR3 reads CASGREGTNQPQHF. The CDR3, as DNA: TGTGCCAGCGGCCGTGAGGGCACGAATCAGCCCCAGCATTTT.